The clone carrying this TCR beta chain turned up a few times. Its antigen is currently unknown. This record comes from a study of T-cell reconstitution after alpha-beta-depleted transplantation in children. Study-wide findings and caveats: Diversity and T-cell counts at one year after transplant derived mostly from new T cells. Some patients' high day-60 TCRbeta diversity was attributed to recipient cells surviving conditioning. Approximately two months post-transplant, alpha-beta T cells reportedly originated from several hundred expanded graft clones.

Germline V lookup: CDR1 GTSNPN, CDR2 SVGIG (reference sequence). The V gene lost 5 bases and the J gene lost 2 bases, with 10 bases spanning the gap. This CDR3 comprises 13 residues. As it was prepared, the TCRbeta library received unique molecular identifiers. TCRdb fed the PCR reads into MiXCR, producing one record per CDR3 protein. Of about 420,000 distinct CDR3 sequences listed, under 20% are singletons. The TCR was taken from a boy under two years old who had a stem cell transplant for Wiskott-Aldrich syndrome, so the T cells may come from the graft donor. This chain links TRBV30 with TRBJ1-5; D perhaps matches TRBD1 (6 bases). Source: PBMCs, mostly from graft donor cells, taken 360 days after TCRalphabeta/CD19-depleted stem cell transplant. CDR3 region: CAWSTGRNQPQHF. CDR3 bases: TGTGCCTGGTCAACAGGGCGCAATCAGCCCCAGCATTTT.